One sample yielded the 21 T cell receptor beta chains listed below, sequenced in a study of T cell responses to AZD1222 COVID-19 vaccine. Data came from immunoSEQ multiplex PCR; TCRdb stores just in-frame clones and leaves some out. The table lists 110,000 to 150,000 clones, about 93% of them singletons. This specimen was peripheral blood, taken on day 0 of AZD1222 vaccination. All receptors derive from an adult in good health.

This clone was recorded only once. CDR3 DNA: TGCGCCAGCAGCTTTGAAGGGGGGGCCGGTGGGAACATTCAGTACTTC. The encoded protein is CASSFEGGAGGNIQYF. This chain connects TRBV5-1 to TRBJ2-4; D perhaps matches TRBD2 (7 bases). The CDR3 is 16 residues long. Germline assignment: CDR1 SGHRS and CDR2 YFSETQ. V was cut by 2 bases and J by 7 bases, with 19 bases left in between.

V is TRBV19 and J is TRBJ1-1, with 8 bases matching TRBD1. CDR1 and CDR2 from the germline V gene are LNHDA and SQIVND (reference sequence). This CDR3 has 14 amino acids. V lost 6 bases, J lost 4 bases, and 7 bases stayed unmatched. CDR3 protein: CASSAGGFSTEAFF. The CDR3 DNA sequence: TGTGCCAGTAGCGCAGGGGGCTTTAGCACTGAAGCTTTCTTT.

The chain is built from TRBV4-3 and TRBJ1-6; 8 nucleotides agree with TRBD1. Germline V gene lookup returns CDR1 LGHNA and CDR2 YSLEER. The CDR3 has 15 amino acids. V dropped 4 bases and J dropped 7; count of bases not matched to a gene: 6. The CDR3 sequence is CASSRDRGSNSPLHF. In nucleotides, the CDR3 is TGCGCCAGCAGCCGCGACAGGGGAAGCAATTCACCCCTCCACTTT.

The rearrangement uses TRBV11-1 and TRBJ1-6; 10 nucleotides match TRBD1. The V segment lost 6 bases and the J segment 9 bases; nucleotides outside the gene matches: 5. The CDR3 spans 14 residues. Germline V CDR1 and CDR2: SGHAT, FQDESV (reference sequence). CDR3 in amino acids: CASRPGTGASPLHF. CDR3 DNA: TGTGCCAGCAGACCCGGGACAGGGGCTTCACCCCTCCACTTT.

The V call is TRBV9, the J call TRBJ2-2, with 12 bases aligning to TRBD1. Germline V gene lookup returns CDR1 SGDLS and CDR2 YYNGEE. There are 18 residues in the CDR3. Trimming cost V 4 bases and J 3 bases; bases outside gene matches: 10. This chain's CDR3 is CASSIGTGGSMYTGELFF. The CDR3 DNA sequence: TGTGCCAGCAGCATCGGGACAGGGGGCTCGATGTACACCGGGGAGCTGTTTTTT.

The V call is TRBV5-8, the J call TRBJ1-6; D is ambiguous. The germline V gene encodes CDR1 SGHTS and CDR2 YDEGEE. Trimming took off 4 bases at V and 0 bases at J, with 8 bases between the two ends. CDR3 length: 15 residues. The CDR3 sequence is CASSASFSYNSPLHF. As DNA, the CDR3 is TGTGCCAGCAGCGCGAGTTTCTCCTATAATTCACCCCTCCACTTT.

This chain uses TRBV11-3 with TRBJ2-3, with TRBD2 as a possible D gene (6 bases). V was pared by 4 bases and J by 3 bases, with 14 bases between. Germline CDR1 reads SGHNT; CDR2 reads YENEEA. There are 15 residues in the CDR3. CDR3 in DNA: TGTGCCAGCAGCTCCTGGCGGGGCAAAACAGATACGCAGTATTTT. Translated: CASSSWRGKTDTQYF.

The rearrangement joins TRBV4-1 to TRBJ1-1; 9 nucleotides line up with TRBD1. CDR3 length equals 18 residues. Trimming at V came to 0 bases and at J to 5 bases, leaving 13 bases not matched to a gene. The V gene's germline CDR1 is MGHRA and CDR2 YSYEKL. The CDR3 DNA sequence: TGCGCCAGCAGCCAAGAGGCTAGCGGGACAGGGTTTGGTACTGAAGCTTTCTTT. Translating it yields CASSQEASGTGFGTEAFF.

The V gene is TRBV18, the J gene TRBJ2-2; 10 bases map to TRBD1. The V segment lost 6 bases and the J segment 0 bases; nucleotides outside the gene matches: 7. CDR3 size: 17 residues. Germline V CDR1 and CDR2: KGHSH, LQKENI. CDR3 loop: CASSQDRGLSNTGELFF. The CDR3 DNA is TGTGCCAGCTCTCAGGACAGGGGGTTGTCGAACACCGGGGAGCTGTTTTTT.

The CDR3 sequence is CASGQETQYF. CDR3 in DNA: TGCGCCAGCGGGCAAGAGACCCAGTACTTC. The V call is TRBV10-2, the J call TRBJ2-5; no reliable D call. The length of the CDR3 is 10 residues. The V and J ends lost 8 bases and 2 bases respectively, with 3 bases between them. CDR1 WSHSY and CDR2 SAAADI come from the germline V gene.

The chain combines TRBV20-1 with TRBJ2-7; D is perhaps TRBD2 (6 bases). Germline V gene data show CDR1 as DFQATT and CDR2 as SNEGSKA (reference sequence). The CDR3 is 11 residues long. Between the trimmed V and J ends, which lost 6 bases and 2 bases, there was a span of 8 bases. CDR3: CSAGGAYEQYF. CDR3 coding DNA: TGCAGTGCCGGGGGAGCCTACGAGCAGTACTTC.

This chain's CDR3 is CASSYSEIRAEAFF. The CDR3 nucleotides are TGTGCCAGCAGTTACTCGGAGATCCGCGCTGAAGCTTTCTTT. The chain has TRBV6-2 or TRBV6-3 and TRBJ1-1; D unclear. CDR1 is MNHEY, CDR2 SVGEGT, per germline. Trimming stripped 0 bases from V and 6 bases from J, with 11 bases between. CDR3 length equals 14 residues.

This chain uses TRBV2 with TRBJ1-6; weak D call: TRBD1 (5 bases). This CDR3 spans 13 amino acids. The germline CDR1 and CDR2 sequences are SNHLY and FYNNEI. Deletions cut 4 bases from V and 7 bases from J, with 8 bases between. CDR3 in DNA: TGTGCCAGCAGTGGACAGCTCAATTCACCCCTCCACTTT. It yields the protein CASSGQLNSPLHF.

The V call is TRBV19, the J call TRBJ1-2; TRBD1 agrees at 7 bases. CDR1 is LNHDA, CDR2 SQIVND, per germline (reference sequence). With V trimmed by 6 bases and J by 6 bases, 4 bases remained unmatched. CDR3 length: 12 amino acids. The CDR3: CASSEDRDGYTF. CDR3 sequence (DNA): TGTGCCAGTAGCGAAGACAGGGATGGCTACACCTTC.

The chain has TRBV28 and TRBJ1-6, with D maybe TRBD1 (6 bases). This CDR3 is 13 amino acids long. CDR1 is MDHEN and CDR2 is SYDVKM in the germline V gene. The V gene lost 5 bases and the J gene lost 10 bases, with 12 bases spanning the gap. CDR3 sequence: CASSPRGLSPLHF. CDR3 in DNA: TGTGCCAGCAGTCCCAGGGGTCTGTCACCCCTCCACTTT.

This clone was counted a single time. The chain uses TRBV10-3 and TRBJ2-5; TRBD1 matches 7 bases. The CDR3 is 14 amino acids. V was clipped by 3 bases and J by 2 bases; unmatched bases: 3. Germline V gene sequence: CDR1 ENHRY, CDR2 SYGVKD. The CDR3 is CAISERGQQETQYF. As DNA, the CDR3 is TGTGCCATCAGTGAAAGGGGACAGCAAGAGACCCAGTACTTC.

The chain carries TRBV19 and TRBJ1-2; 8 nucleotides align to TRBD1. Trimming took 7 bases from V and 2 from J; bases not matched to a gene: 6. The CDR3 sequence is 14 residues long. Germline V gene sequence: CDR1 LNHDA, CDR2 SQIVND (reference sequence). The CDR3 is CASMSDRVNYGYTF. As DNA, the CDR3 is TGTGCCAGTATGTCGGACAGGGTAAACTATGGCTACACCTTC.

This rearrangement joins TRBV15 to TRBJ1-5, with D maybe TRBD1 (5 bases). The germline gives CDR1 LNHNV, CDR2 YYDKDF (reference sequence). The CDR3 is made up of 15 amino acids. The V and J ends lost 5 bases and 0 bases respectively, with 11 bases between them. The DNA of the CDR3 is TGTGCCACCAGCCACAGGACCTATAGCAATCAGCCCCAGCATTTT. This sequence encodes CATSHRTYSNQPQHF.

The chain links TRBV15 to TRBJ2-3; 11 positions match TRBD2. The CDR3 covers 13 residues. Germline V gene sequence: CDR1 LNHNV, CDR2 YYDKDF (reference sequence). Germline trimming cut 7 bases from V and 7 bases from J; bases unmatched to any gene: 4. In nucleotides, the CDR3 is TGTGCCACCACCCTAGCGGGGGGAAATACGCAGTATTTT. It encodes CATTLAGGNTQYF.

This chain connects TRBV28 to TRBJ1-1; D might be TRBD1 (6 bases). The CDR3 has 17 residues. The germline V and J ends were trimmed by 7 bases and 6 bases, with 27 bases remaining between them. From germline, CDR1 is MDHEN and CDR2 SYDVKM. The CDR3 bases are TGTGCCAGCAAAGAAGACGGGGGCAGGCGCTGGACGGCTGAAGCTTTCTTT. Translation gives CASKEDGGRRWTAEAFF. The full variable domain, completed using reference TRBV28 and TRBJ1-1, is DVKVTQSSRYLVKRTGEKVFLECVQDMDHENMFWYRQDPGLGLRLIYFSYDVKMKEKGDIPEGYSVSREKKERFSLILESASTNQTSMYLCASKEDGGRRWTAEAFFGQGTRLTVV.

The CDR3 reads CASSLGGAPYEQYF. The CDR3 DNA is TGTGCCAGCAGCTTAGGAGGGGCACCCTACGAGCAGTACTTC. This chain uses TRBV14 with TRBJ2-7, with D perhaps matching TRBD2 (6 bases). The V end was cut by 5 bases, the J end by 2 bases, with 13 bases between. Looked up from germline, CDR1 is SGHDN and CDR2 is FVKESK. The CDR3 totals 14 residues.